The rows below give T cell receptor beta chains drawn from one sample of a study of blood T cell repertoires in COVID-19. Clones were read by immunoSEQ multiplex PCR, and TCRdb kept only the in-frame ones, dropping some. The sample yields 150,000 to 200,000 clones, over 80% seen once. What was sequenced was peripheral blood. These receptors were collected from a woman in her sixties or seventies with acute or convalescent COVID-19. The CDR3 runs from the conserved cysteine through the conserved F or W. D genes are given only for firm matches. Size values are once, few and many counts, or a class for expanded clones, and some rows have none.

TRBJ1-6 | 14 | - | TRBV6-2/TRBV6-3 | TRBD1 | TGTGCCAGCAGCCTCAGACAGGGAAATTCACCCCTCCACTTT | CASSLRQGNSPLHF
TRBJ1-2 | 16 | - | TRBV7-2 | - | TGTGCCAGCAGCTTATCGGCCAGGTCTTATACCTATGGCTACACCTTC | CASSLSARSYTYGYTF
TRBJ1-2 | 12 | - | TRBV9 | - | TGTGCCAGCAGCGTAGTCCGGGGTGGCTACACCTTC | CASSVVRGGYTF
TRBJ1-4 | 14 | once | TRBV7-2 | - | TGTGCCAGCAGCTTAGATAGGGGGAATGAAAAACTGTTTTTT | CASSLDRGNEKLFF
TRBJ2-5 | 12 | - | TRBV6-1 | - | TGTGCCAGCAGTGAATCGAGGGAGACCCAGTACTTC | CASSESRETQYF
TRBJ2-3 | 17 | few | TRBV6-2/TRBV6-3 | TRBD1 | TGTGCCAGCAGTTACTCCGGGACAGGGGTAAGCACAGATACGCAGTATTTT | CASSYSGTGVSTDTQYF
TRBJ1-5 | 16 | few | TRBV10-3 | TRBD1 | TGTGCCATCAGTGCGGGCAGGGACAGGGGGCCAAAGCCCCAGCATTTT | CAISAGRDRGPKPQHF
TRBJ1-4 | 18 | - | TRBV5-1 | TRBD1 | TGCGCCAGCAGCTTGTCCTACAGGGGCATGGGAGCTAATGAAAAACTGTTTTTT | CASSLSYRGMGANEKLFF
TRBJ2-1 | 15 | - | TRBV14 | TRBD2 | TGTGCCAGCAGCCAAGCCGGGGGGACCTACAATGAGCAGTTCTTC | CASSQAGGTYNEQFF
TRBJ1-1 | 14 | - | TRBV5-5 | - | TGTGCCAGCAGCTTGGACGTAAGGAGCACTGAAGCTTTCTTT | CASSLDVRSTEAFF
TRBJ2-1 | 17 | - | TRBV4-2 | - | TGTGCCAGCAGCCAAGAAGGCCGGAGGGGTTCCACGGATGAGCAGTTCTTC | CASSQEGRRGSTDEQFF
TRBJ1-6 | 13 | few | TRBV13 | - | TGTGCCAGCAGCCGCTCACGGAATTCACCCCTCCACTTT | CASSRSRNSPLHF
TRBJ1-6 | 15 | - | TRBV4-1 | TRBD1 | TGCGCCAGCAGCCAAGTTGGGACAGATAATTCACCCCTCCACTTT | CASSQVGTDNSPLHF
TRBJ2-2 | 16 | - | TRBV5-1 | - | TGCGCCAGCAGCCCCCGACAGTTGGCGGGGACCGGGGAGCTGTTTTTT | CASSPRQLAGTGELFF
TRBJ2-7 | 15 | - | TRBV4-1 | - | TGCGCCAGCAGCCCCGACGGGCAGGGCCACTACGAGCAGTACTTC | CASSPDGQGHYEQYF
TRBJ2-7 | 14 | - | TRBV11-3 | TRBD1 | TGTGCCAGCAGCCCTAGACAGGGTTGGGTGGAGCAGTACTTC | CASSPRQGWVEQYF
TRBJ1-3 | 14 | - | TRBV28 | - | TGTGCCAGCACCAAGACTGGAGCTGGAAACACCATATATTTT | CASTKTGAGNTIYF
TRBJ1-3 | 18 | once | TRBV6-2/TRBV6-3 | - | TGTGCCAGCAGTTACCGGCAGAAAGGTGGCGGCTCTGGAAACACCATATATTTT | CASSYRQKGGGSGNTIYF
TRBJ2-3 | 13 | - | TRBV9 | TRBD2 | TGTGCCAGCTTGGCTAGCGGGACAGATACGCAGTATTTT | CASLASGTDTQYF
TRBJ1-2 | 10 | few | TRBV30 | - | TGTGCCTGGGCAACTGTTGGCTACACCTTC | CAWATVGYTF
TRBJ1-1 | 13 | - | TRBV2 | - | TGTGCCAGCAGTGAACAAAAGAACACTGAAGCTTTCTTT | CASSEQKNTEAFF
TRBJ1-5 | 13 | - | TRBV6-1 | - | TGTGCCAGCAGTGAATCGTTAAATCAGCCCCAGCATTTT | CASSESLNQPQHF
TRBJ1-6 | 16 | - | TRBV6-1 | TRBD1 | TGTGCCAGCAGTGAAGCGCGAGGGGACAGACCCCCACCCCTCCACTTT | CASSEARGDRPPPLHF
TRBJ1-2 | 15 | - | TRBV3-1/TRBV3-2 | - | TGTGCCAGCAGCCAAGATGGGCGTTCCAGGATTGGCTACACCTTC | CASSQDGRSRIGYTF
TRBJ1-3 | 15 | - | TRBV18 | - | TGTGCCAGCTCACCAGAGGGATTATCTGGAAACACCATATATTTT | CASSPEGLSGNTIYF
TRBJ2-5 | 16 | - | TRBV27 | TRBD2 | TGTGCCACCGCCCCCACTAGCGGGGGGGCTTGGGAGACCCAGTACTTC | CATAPTSGGAWETQYF
TRBJ2-2 | 13 | - | TRBV28 | - | TGTGCCAGCACTCGGTCCGACACCGGGGAGCTGTTTTTT | CASTRSDTGELFF
TRBJ1-1 | 15 | - | TRBV5-1 | - | TGCGCCAGCAGATGGGGGACATACGTGAACACTGAAGCTTTCTTT | CASRWGTYVNTEAFF
TRBJ2-2 | 16 | - | TRBV9 | TRBD1 | TGTGCCAGCAGCGAGAGGGACAGGGGTTGGGCCGGGGAGCTGTTTTTT | CASSERDRGWAGELFF
TRBJ1-3 | 15 | - | TRBV6-5 | TRBD1 | TGTGCCAGCAGGTACAACAGGGGCTCTGGAAACACCATATATTTT | CASRYNRGSGNTIYF
TRBJ2-7 | 13 | once | TRBV6-5 | TRBD2 | TGTGCCAGTCAAGCGGGGGCTAGATACGAGCAGTACTTC | CASQAGARYEQYF
TRBJ2-3 | 16 | - | TRBV4-3 | TRBD2 | TGCGCCAGCAGCCGAGAAGCGGGGGGGCAGGTGGATACGCAGTATTTT | CASSREAGGQVDTQYF
TRBJ1-5 | 18 | once | TRBV18 | - | TGTGCCAGCTCACCACTTGGGGACGGAGGGAATAGCAATCAGCCCCAGCATTTT | CASSPLGDGGNSNQPQHF
TRBJ1-4 | 15 | - | TRBV9 | - | TGTGCCAGCAGCCAAAAACAGATGACTAATGAAAAACTGTTTTTT | CASSQKQMTNEKLFF